The 16 T cell receptor beta chains in this list originate from one sample, sequenced in a study of blood T cell repertoires in COVID-19. Data came from immunoSEQ multiplex PCR; TCRdb stores just in-frame clones and leaves some out. This table holds 150,000 to 200,000 clones, roughly nine tenths found once. Source material: peripheral blood. All receptors derive from a human donor in a cohort sampled during active COVID-19.

V usage is TRBV6-1 and J usage is TRBJ2-7, with D tentatively TRBD1 (5 bases). V lost 3 bases and J lost 6, with 12 bases in between. CDR1 and CDR2 from the germline V gene are MNHNS and SASEGT. The CDR3 is made up of 13 amino acids. The CDR3 nucleotides are TGTGCCAGCAGTGACAGAGCCAGGGTCGAGCAGTACTTC. Translated, it gives CASSDRARVEQYF.

The V call is TRBV6-5, the J call TRBJ2-7; D possibly corresponds to TRBD2 (7 bases). The germline gives CDR1 MNHEY, CDR2 SVGAGI. Trimming took 7 bases from V and 2 from J, leaving 15 bases between them. The CDR3 covers 14 residues. The CDR3 nucleotides read TGTGCCAGCACCCGAAGGGGGGGGGCCTACGAGCAGTACTTC. It yields the protein CASTRRGGAYEQYF.

This chain connects TRBV9 to TRBJ2-7; 9 bases line up with TRBD2. CDR3 size: 17 residues. V was pared by 0 bases and J by 6 bases, with 13 bases of the junction left unmatched. Germline loops: CDR1 SGDLS, CDR2 YYNGEE. CDR3 protein: CASSVDPRGAGGTEQYF. Here the CDR3 DNA reads TGTGCCAGCAGCGTAGACCCCCGAGGAGCGGGAGGAACCGAGCAGTACTTC.

V usage is TRBV27 and J usage is TRBJ1-3; D remains ambiguous. There are 13 residues in the CDR3. Germline CDR1 and CDR2: MNHEY and SMNVEV (reference sequence). Trimming pared 6 bases from V and 3 bases from J, leaving 9 bases between. The CDR3 loop is CASSFSGGNTIYF. The CDR3 bases are TGTGCCAGCAGCTTCTCGGGTGGAAACACCATATATTTT.

The rearrangement links TRBV5-1 to TRBJ2-7, with D hard to call. Germline CDR1 SGHRS, CDR2 YFSETQ. V was trimmed by 1 base and J by 5 bases, leaving 10 bases between them. The CDR3 spans 13 residues. CDR3 amino acids: CASSLSSGHEQYF. The CDR3 nucleotides are TGCGCCAGCAGCTTGTCGTCAGGCCACGAGCAGTACTTC.

Only a few counts were recorded for this clone. The chain is built from TRBV2 and TRBJ1-1; possible D gene TRBD1, 6 bases. CDR3 length: 14 amino acids. Germline lookup yields CDR1 SNHLY and CDR2 FYNNEI. The V and J ends lost 8 bases and 0 bases respectively, with 13 bases between them. CDR3 DNA: TGTGCCAGCCAGAGTTACAGGGTGAACACTGAAGCTTTCTTT. It codes for CASQSYRVNTEAFF.

The gene calls are TRBV7-2 and TRBJ1-2; 10 bases fit TRBD1. Germline loops: CDR1 SGHTA, CDR2 FQGNSA. After removal of 5 bases from V and 10 bases from J, the junction contained 7 bases not matched to a gene. This CDR3 has 13 residues. The CDR3 here is CASSPGTGVAYTF. CDR3 coding DNA: TGTGCCAGCAGCCCGGGGACAGGGGTTGCCTACACCTTC. The full variable domain, with the rest looked up from reference TRBV7-2 and TRBJ1-2, is GAGVSQSPSNKVTEKGKDVELRCDPISGHTALYWYRQSLGQGLEFLIYFQGNSAPDKSGLPSDRFSAERTGGSVSTLTIQRTQQEDSAVYLCASSPGTGVAYTFGSGTRLTVV.

The chain carries TRBV7-2 and TRBJ2-6; weak D call: TRBD2 (7 bases). The ends were cut back, 3 bases at V and 2 bases at J, with 14 bases in the middle. Germline loops: CDR1 SGHTA, CDR2 FQGNSA. The CDR3 is 17 amino acids. The DNA of the CDR3 is TGTGCCAGCAGCTTGGGCGGGGGCTTCGCTGGGGCCAACGTCCTGACTTTC. Translation: CASSLGGGFAGANVLTF.

Only a few counts were recorded for this clone. CDR3: CASSLRGLSTDTQYF. The CDR3 DNA follows: TGTGCCAGCAGTTTAAGGGGACTTAGCACAGATACGCAGTATTTT. The chain links TRBV28 to TRBJ2-3, with D maybe TRBD2 (6 bases). This CDR3 contains 15 residues. Between the trimmed V and J ends, which lost 2 bases and 0 bases, there was a span of 9 bases. The germline CDR1 and CDR2 sequences are MDHEN and SYDVKM.

This clone came up a few times. Different DNA sequences within this sample yield the same CDR3. The genes are TRBV30 and TRBJ1-5; D is unclear. Trimming took 2 bases from V and 5 from J, leaving 10 bases between them. This CDR3 spans 13 amino acids. The germline V gene has CDR1 GTSNPN and CDR2 SVGIG (reference sequence). CDR3 sequence reads: CAWSTGLDQPQHF. CDR3 nucleotide sequence: TGTGCCTGGAGTACGGGGTTGGATCAGCCCCAGCATTTT.

The V gene is TRBV6-2 or TRBV6-3, the J gene TRBJ2-2; 12 bases are a match to TRBD2. The CDR3 sequence is 16 residues long. V dropped 2 bases and J dropped 7; count of bases not matched to a gene: 5. Germline values: CDR1 MNHEY, CDR2 SVGEGT. CDR3 DNA sequence: TGTGCCAGCAGTTACACAGGACTAGCGGGATACGGGGAGCTGTTTTTT. It is translated as CASSYTGLAGYGELFF.

V usage is TRBV27 and J usage is TRBJ1-6, with a tentative D call TRBD1 (6 bases). The V end lost 10 bases, the J end lost 6 bases, and 19 bases lay between the germline ends. The germline gives CDR1 MNHEY, CDR2 SMNVEV (reference sequence). The CDR3 length is 15 residues. The CDR3 nucleotides read TGTGCCACCAAGCCCATACAGGGCGTTAATTCACCCCTCCACTTT. Protein sequence: CATKPIQGVNSPLHF.

This CDR3 is CASRGGVNQPQHF. DNA for the CDR3: TGTGCCTCCCGTGGCGGGGTTAATCAGCCCCAGCATTTT. The chain recombines TRBV6-5 with TRBJ1-5; the D is unclear. V lost 11 bases, J lost 4 bases, and 15 bases lay in between. Germline CDR1 reads MNHEY; CDR2 reads SVGAGI. This CDR3 is built from 13 residues.

The V and J genes are TRBV30 and TRBJ2-3; TRBD2 is a possible D gene (7 bases). The V gene's germline CDR1 is GTSNPN and CDR2 SVGIG (reference sequence). The ends were cut back, 2 bases at V and 6 bases at J, with 21 bases in the middle. This CDR3 contains 16 residues. CDR3 bases: TGTGCCTGGAGTCTACTCGGCGGGAGTCAGGGGGATACGCAGTATTTT. As protein: CAWSLLGGSQGDTQYF.

The chain links TRBV30 to TRBJ1-5; 12 bases map to TRBD1. The V gene's germline CDR1 is GTSNPN and CDR2 SVGIG (reference sequence). Losses at the gene ends were 6 bases for V and 3 bases for J; bases not matched to a gene: 6. The CDR3 runs to 15 residues. The CDR3 nucleotides read TGTGCCTGTTCGGGACAGGGGGCCACCAATCAGCCCCAGCATTTT. Amino acid sequence: CACSGQGATNQPQHF.

In DNA, the CDR3 is TGTGCCAGCAGCCCGGACTTAGCGGGGGGCCCCTCGAAAGAGACCCAGTACTTC. It yields the protein CASSPDLAGGPSKETQYF. The gene calls are TRBV5-6 and TRBJ2-5; 10 nucleotides align to TRBD2. V lost 4 bases to trimming and J lost 3 bases; unmatched junction nucleotides: 15. Germline loops: CDR1 SGHDT, CDR2 YYEEEE. The CDR3 totals 18 residues.